This T cell receptor (beta chain) was observed in a study of beta chain features in type 1 diabetes. Study at large: There was similarity between patients and healthy donors in age, gender and cell yields.

The germline gives CDR1 SNHLY, CDR2 FYNNEI. CDR3 size: 14 residues. V gave up 5 bases and J gave up 7 bases; unmatched junction bases: 1. As concerns this clone: Its cognate antigen is unknown. Other DNA sequences in the same sample also yield this CDR3.

Study results and caveats: Moderate yet significant TCRB CDR3 shortening was seen in Type 1 diabetes patients in all four CD4+ subsets. VDJ junctions from patients with type 1 diabetes contained fewer insertions and more deletions.

The study reverse transcribed the entire isolated RNA, so it sequenced expressed TCRB transcripts. Repertoires were generated with immunoSEQ multiplex PCR, while TCRdb's copy carries only in-frame clones and drops some. This table has roughly 280,000 clones, 24% appearing once. Specimen: naive CD4+ T cells from blood. This sequence was found in a woman aged 25 to 39 with type 1 diabetes. V usage is TRBV2 and J usage is TRBJ2-1, with 14 bases aligning to TRBD2. The CDR3 coding sequence is TGTGCCAGCAGTCGACTAGCGGGAGGGAATGAGCAGTTCTTC. Protein: CASSRLAGGNEQFF.